This T cell receptor (beta chain) was recorded in a study of blood T cell repertoires in COVID-19. The protocol was immunoSEQ multiplex PCR, while the TCRdb copy is restricted to in-frame clones and leaves out a portion. The sample contains approximately 290,000 clones, about 89% of which appear only once. CDR3 length equals 16 residues. V was pared by 2 bases and J by 1 base, with 13 bases between. The V gene's germline CDR1 is SGHRS and CDR2 YFSETQ. Sequenced input: peripheral blood. This clonotype originated in a woman aged 60-70 years with acute or convalescent COVID-19. J is TRBJ1-3 and V is TRBV5-1; TRBD1 is a possible D gene (6 bases). For the CDR3, the DNA is TGCGCCAGCAGCTTACGGGGAGGGGGATCTGGAAACACCATATATTTT. It encodes CASSLRGGGSGNTIYF.